Below, one T cell receptor (beta chain) is given with its context. Its binding antigen is unknown. Base qualities were left out, and no much larger clone turns up one base away. Between roughly 2 and 4.92 ug genomic DNA was input per sample, and equal DNA input was given to paired samples. TCR beta libraries were built with the immunoSEQ hsTCRbeta Kit using multiplexed V and J gene primers in two PCR steps. Pooled libraries, together with positive and negative controls, were sequenced on an Illumina MiSeq with a 100-cycle paired-end protocol. On the study's bioinformatics: Raw data were processed by the immunoSEQ vendor into normalized, annotated TCR beta repertoire reports. Richness was counted as unique clones by nucleotide sequence, and total richness was extrapolated with the iChao1 and Efron-Thisted estimators. To characterize and compare the paired lesions, the analysis used Pielou's evenness, Simpson's index, the proportional abundance of the top-ten clones, and the Morisita overlap index. TCRdb's version of the immuneACCESS table is confined to in-frame rearrangements and falls short of the full clone set. An unresolved V gene accounts for under half of the shortfall where checked; the remainder is of unknown origin. The V and J calls and clone size come from that table; D and trimming were worked out from the DNA. This sample is represented by 3,500 to 4,500 clones; about 87% of them were singletons. Over 7.5% of the sample belongs to the ten largest clones.

Patients had resection either for delayed recurrence of a solitary brain metastasis or for synchronous oligometastatic disease. To avoid including cancers other than NSCLC, any patient with a history of multiple malignancies was excluded. Using marked H&E slides as a guide, tumor areas were macrodissected from roughly five unstained approximately 11 um sections that had been deparaffinized. All specimens were fixed in formalin and embedded in paraffin (FFPE). The AllPrep DNA/RNA FFPE Kit was used for extraction of genomic DNA. The CDR3, from cysteine to phenylalanine, totals 15 residues. CDR3 DNA only is kept here, 45 bases in frame from base 1. Germline trimming: 2 bases from V, 2 bases from J; junction bases outside gene matches: 5. CDR1 and CDR2, looked up from the germline V gene (reference sequence), are GTSNPN and SVGIG. This specimen comes from a study of T cells in lung cancer brain metastases listed by TCRdb under 2018. Background on the whole study: Of the roughly 20 patients, about 16 had a history of tobacco use, with a median of approximately 40 pack-years. Of the 20 or so patients, roughly 17 received no interval therapy between resection of the primary and resection of the metastasis. A median interval of roughly 50 weeks was observed between acquisition of the primary and brain metastasis specimens. The study compared TCR beta CDR3 repertoires between fully resected primary non-small cell lung cancers and paired brain metastases. The cohort included around 20 patients who provided 40 specimens, with each patient contributing one primary lung lesion and one brain metastasis. Patients had a median age at first diagnosis of approximately 52 years, with about nine males and roughly 11 females. Primary and metastatic specimens both had an average DNA integrity number of approximately 4, with no significant difference between the two sites. What the authors observed across the whole study: Brain metastases had significantly fewer unique productive clones than paired primaries (median approximately 1,500 versus 4,500). DNA fragmentation in FFPE samples may have prevented retrieval of the complete infiltrating T cell repertoire. Most clones were lesion-specific, with limited overlap between paired lesions (mean Morisita index roughly 0.2). It was not possible to control for the effects of preoperative corticosteroids on T cell infiltration in brain metastases. The ten most abundant clones accounted for a significantly larger fraction of the repertoire in brain metastases than in primaries, which suggests clonal expansion.

The chain is encoded by TRBV30 joined to TRBJ2-1; TRBD2 agrees with 8 junctional bases. The receptor was derived from a man aged 60 to 75 with non-small cell lung cancer. Specimen: tumor tissue from the primary lung tumor. This sample's cell subset or site label indicates: primary lung cancer lesion. CDR3 region: CAWSSAGATYNEQFF. The DNA is TGTGCCTGGAGTTCAGCGGGGGCGACCTACAATGAGCAGTTCTTC.